This T cell receptor beta chain was observed in a study of blood T cell repertoires in COVID-19. Study-wide context: Sample material is recorded as cDNA or gDNA derived from T cells, B-cell-depleted T cells, or PBMCs.

The repertoire was sequenced with immunoSEQ multiplex PCR; TCRdb's copy has only in-frame clones and lacks some. Found here are 410,000 or so clones, 89% of them singletons; the top ten hold 1.5% to 1.9%. Per germline, CDR1 KGHDR and CDR2 SFDVKD. The CDR3 has 17 amino acids. V lost 4 bases, J lost 0 bases, and 3 bases stayed unmatched. Sequences were obtained from peripheral blood. The sequence came from a woman aged 35 to 49 with COVID-19, enrolled during active disease. The gene calls are TRBV24-1 and TRBJ1-4, with 11 positions matching TRBD1. In DNA, the CDR3 is TGTGCCACCAGTGACGCGGGACAGGGGGCAACTAATGAAAAACTGTTTTTT. This translates into CATSDAGQGATNEKLFF.